This T cell receptor beta chain was found in a study of cytomegalovirus exposure and HLA in healthy donors. Study information: According to later analysis, the same platform produced the 120 validation and several hundred first-cohort repertoires.

The assay was immunoSEQ multiplex PCR, and TCRdb's table has in-frame clones only and misses some. The table has approximately 97,000 clones, about 93% seen once; the top ten hold 1.1%. The CDR3 spans 17 residues. V shed 3 bases and J shed 2 bases, with 18 bases lying between them. Germline CDR1 reads KGHSH; CDR2 reads LQKENI. The sequence was obtained from a woman aged 25 to 39 in good health and CMV-seropositive. The J gene is TRBJ2-3, the V gene TRBV18; possibly TRBD1 for D (5 bases). Sequences were obtained from PBMCs. CDR3 coding DNA: TGTGCCAGCTCACCCCTATTTCAACAGGAATACACAGATACGCAGTATTTT. It translates to CASSPLFQQEYTDTQYF.